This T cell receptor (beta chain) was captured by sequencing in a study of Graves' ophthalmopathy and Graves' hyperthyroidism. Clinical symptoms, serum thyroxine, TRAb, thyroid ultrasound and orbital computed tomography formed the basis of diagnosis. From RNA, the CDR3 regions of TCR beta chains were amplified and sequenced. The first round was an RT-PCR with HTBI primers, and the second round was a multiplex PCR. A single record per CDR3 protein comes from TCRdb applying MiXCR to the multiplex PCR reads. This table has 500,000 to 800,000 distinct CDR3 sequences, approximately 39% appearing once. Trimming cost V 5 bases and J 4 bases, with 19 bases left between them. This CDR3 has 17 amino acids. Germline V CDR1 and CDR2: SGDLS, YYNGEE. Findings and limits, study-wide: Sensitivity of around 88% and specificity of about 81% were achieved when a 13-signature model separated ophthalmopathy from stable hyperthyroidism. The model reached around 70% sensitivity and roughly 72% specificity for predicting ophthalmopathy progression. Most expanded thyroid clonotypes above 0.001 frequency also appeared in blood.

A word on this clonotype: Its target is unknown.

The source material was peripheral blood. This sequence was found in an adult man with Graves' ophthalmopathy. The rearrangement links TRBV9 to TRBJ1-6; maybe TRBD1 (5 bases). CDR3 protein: CASSQGDPQWYNSPLHF. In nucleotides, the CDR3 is TGTGCCAGCAGTCAAGGGGACCCCCAATGGTATAATTCACCCCTCCACTTT.